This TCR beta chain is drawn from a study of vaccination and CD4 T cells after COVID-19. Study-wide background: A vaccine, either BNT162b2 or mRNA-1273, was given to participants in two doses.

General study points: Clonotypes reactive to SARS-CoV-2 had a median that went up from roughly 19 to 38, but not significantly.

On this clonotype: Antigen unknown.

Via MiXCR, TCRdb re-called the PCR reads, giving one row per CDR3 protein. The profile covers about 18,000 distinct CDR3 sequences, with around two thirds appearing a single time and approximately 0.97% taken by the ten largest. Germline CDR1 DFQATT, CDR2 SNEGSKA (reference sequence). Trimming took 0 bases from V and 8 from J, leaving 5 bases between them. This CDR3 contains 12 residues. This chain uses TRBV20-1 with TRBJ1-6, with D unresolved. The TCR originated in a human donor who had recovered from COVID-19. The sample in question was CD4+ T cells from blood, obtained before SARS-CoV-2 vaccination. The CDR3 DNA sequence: TGCAGTGCTAGAGAAAACCATTCACCCCTCCACTTT. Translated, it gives CSARENHSPLHF.